This TCR beta chain originates from a study of CD8+ T cells in alopecia areata. Turning to the study itself: Treated patients took oral tofacitinib at 5 to 10 mg twice daily. Whole-study findings and limits: There were also resident alphabeta T cells of normal skin sequenced in scalp samples.

Sequencing templates came from extracted RNA that was reverse transcribed into cDNA. Profiling relied on immunoSEQ multiplex PCR, and the TCRdb table lists in-frame clones only, not all of them. Of some 130,000 clones in the sample, approximately 49% are singletons; the top ten hold 18%. The CDR3 is made up of 12 amino acids. V was cut by 4 bases and J by 5 bases, with 6 bases left in between. CDR1 SGHDT and CDR2 YYEEEE come from the germline V gene. This clone was observed a handful of times. Antigen unknown. The origin of this receptor is a human donor with alopecia areata. Sample: CD8+ T cells sorted from blood, taken at week 0. The chain joins TRBV5-6 to TRBJ2-2, with no clear D. The CDR3 protein is CASSSMTGELFF. In DNA form, the CDR3 reads TGTGCCAGCAGCAGCATGACCGGGGAGCTGTTTTTT.